This T cell receptor (beta chain) is drawn from a study of cytomegalovirus exposure and HLA in healthy donors. Points from the study as a whole: Sequencing depth across donors, presence/absence analyses assumed, was roughly uniform.

Donors sampled were nominally healthy, though unrecorded immune exposures were likely. About this clone itself: Its antigen is still unknown.

Primers: 60 Vbeta forward and 13 Jbeta reverse. Assay used: immunoSEQ multiplex PCR; TCRdb lists only in-frame clones, some missing. Of 150,000 to 200,000 clones listed, around 80% are singletons. V gave up 7 bases and J gave up 2 bases; unmatched junction bases: 2. Per the germline V gene, CDR1 is LNHDA and CDR2 is SQIVND (reference sequence). The CDR3 has 13 residues. Specimen: PBMCs. The V gene is TRBV19, the J gene TRBJ2-7, with TRBD1 matching over 10 bases. This clonotype originated in a woman between 18 and 29 years old in good health and CMV-seronegative. The CDR3 DNA reads TGTGCCAGTACGGACAGGGGGACCTACGAGCAGTACTTC. Protein sequence: CASTDRGTYEQYF.